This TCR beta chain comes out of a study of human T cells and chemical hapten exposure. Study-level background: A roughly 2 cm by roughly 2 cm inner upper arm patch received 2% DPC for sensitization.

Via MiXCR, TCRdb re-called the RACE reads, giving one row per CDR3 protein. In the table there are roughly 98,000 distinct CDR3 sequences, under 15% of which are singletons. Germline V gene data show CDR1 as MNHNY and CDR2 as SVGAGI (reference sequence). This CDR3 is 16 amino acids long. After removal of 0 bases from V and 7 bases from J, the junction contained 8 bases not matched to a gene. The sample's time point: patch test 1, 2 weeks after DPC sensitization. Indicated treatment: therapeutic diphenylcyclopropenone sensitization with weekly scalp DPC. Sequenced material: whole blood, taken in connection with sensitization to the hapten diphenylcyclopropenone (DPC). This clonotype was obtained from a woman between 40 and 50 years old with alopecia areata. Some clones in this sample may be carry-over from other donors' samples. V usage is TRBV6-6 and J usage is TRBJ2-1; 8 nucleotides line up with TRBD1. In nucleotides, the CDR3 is TGTGCCAGCAGTTACTCGATACCTGGGACAGGAAATGAGCAGTTCTTC. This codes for CASSYSIPGTGNEQFF.